This TCR beta chain was recovered during a study of radiation and T cells in renal cell carcinoma. Here immunoSEQ multiplex PCR was the method, and the copy in TCRdb shows in-frame clones only, minus some. The data contain some 130,000 clones, roughly four fifths of them seen just once; the ten biggest clones take up around 1.8%. Germline V gene lookup returns CDR1 LNHDA and CDR2 SQIVND (reference sequence). Trimming shortened V by 8 bases and J by 8 bases, and 15 bases separated the two germline ends. The CDR3 sequence is 13 residues long. The sample's time point: blood 2 weeks post-SBRT. Treatment defined: 15 Gy SBRT to primary tumor, nephrectomy 4 weeks later. This renal cell carcinoma was of the clear cell type. Whole-study findings and limits: No pretreatment tumor biopsies were available for baseline clonotypes.

With respect to this clone: Its antigen is not known.

The sequence derives from a woman aged 60 to 75 with renal cell carcinoma. The sample here was blood, taken from a patient whose treatment included radiotherapy and nephrectomy. The chain is built from TRBV19 and TRBJ1-4; tentative D call: TRBD1 (5 bases). The DNA of the CDR3 is TGTGCCAGTGGCATGGAGTGGGGCGAAAAACTGTTTTTT. As protein: CASGMEWGEKLFF.